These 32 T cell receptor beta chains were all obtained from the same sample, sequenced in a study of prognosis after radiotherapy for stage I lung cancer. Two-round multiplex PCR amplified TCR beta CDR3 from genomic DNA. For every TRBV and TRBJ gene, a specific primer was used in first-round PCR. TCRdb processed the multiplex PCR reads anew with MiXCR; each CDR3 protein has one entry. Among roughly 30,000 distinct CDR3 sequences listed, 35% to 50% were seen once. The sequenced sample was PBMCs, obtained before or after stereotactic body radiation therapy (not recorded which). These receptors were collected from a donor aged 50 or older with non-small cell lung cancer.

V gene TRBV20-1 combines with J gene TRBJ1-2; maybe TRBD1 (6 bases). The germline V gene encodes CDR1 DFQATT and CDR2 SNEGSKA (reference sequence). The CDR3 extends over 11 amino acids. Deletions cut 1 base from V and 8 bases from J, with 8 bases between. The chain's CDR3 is CSARGTGGYTF. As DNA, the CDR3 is TGCAGTGCTAGAGGTACAGGGGGCTACACCTTC.

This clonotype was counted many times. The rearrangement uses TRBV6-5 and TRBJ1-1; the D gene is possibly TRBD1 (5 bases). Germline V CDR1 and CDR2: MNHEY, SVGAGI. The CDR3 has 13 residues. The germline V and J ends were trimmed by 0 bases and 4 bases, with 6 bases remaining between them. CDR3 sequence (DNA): TGTGCCAGCAGTTACTCGACAGCCACTGAAGCTTTCTTT. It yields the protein CASSYSTATEAFF.

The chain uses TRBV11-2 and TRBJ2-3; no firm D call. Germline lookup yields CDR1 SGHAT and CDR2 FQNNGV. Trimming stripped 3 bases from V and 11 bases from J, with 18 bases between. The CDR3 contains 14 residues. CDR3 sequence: CASSLIDATYEQYF. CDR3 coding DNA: TGTGCCAGCAGCTTGATCGACGCCACCTACGAGCAGTATTTT.

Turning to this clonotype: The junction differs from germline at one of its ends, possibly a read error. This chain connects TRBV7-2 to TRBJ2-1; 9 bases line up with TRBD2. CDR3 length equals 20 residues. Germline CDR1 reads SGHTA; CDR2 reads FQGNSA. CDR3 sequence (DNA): TGTGCCAACAGCCCCGTTAGCGGGAGTTCATCCTGGAGCTCCTACAATGAGCAGTTCTTC. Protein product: CANSPVSGSSSWSSYNEQFF.

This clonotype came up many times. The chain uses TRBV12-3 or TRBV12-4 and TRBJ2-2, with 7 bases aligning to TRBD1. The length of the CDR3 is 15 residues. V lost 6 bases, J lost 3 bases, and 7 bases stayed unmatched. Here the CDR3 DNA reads TGTGCCAGCAGGACAGGGACACCTGACACCGGGGAGCTGTTTTTT. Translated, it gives CASRTGTPDTGELFF.

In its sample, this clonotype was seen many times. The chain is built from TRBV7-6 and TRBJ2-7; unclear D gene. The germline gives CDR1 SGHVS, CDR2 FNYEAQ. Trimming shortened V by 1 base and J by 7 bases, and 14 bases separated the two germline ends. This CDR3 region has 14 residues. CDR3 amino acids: CASSLGPSAREQYF. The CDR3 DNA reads TGTGCCAGCAGCTTAGGCCCGAGTGCTCGGGAGCAGTACTTC.

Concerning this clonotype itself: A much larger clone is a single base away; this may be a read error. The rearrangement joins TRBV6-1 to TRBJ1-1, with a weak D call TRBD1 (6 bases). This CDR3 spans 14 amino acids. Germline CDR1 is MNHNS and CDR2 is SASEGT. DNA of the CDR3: TGTGCCAGCAGTACAACACAGGGAGGCACTGAAGATTTCTTT. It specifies CASSTTQGGTEDFF.

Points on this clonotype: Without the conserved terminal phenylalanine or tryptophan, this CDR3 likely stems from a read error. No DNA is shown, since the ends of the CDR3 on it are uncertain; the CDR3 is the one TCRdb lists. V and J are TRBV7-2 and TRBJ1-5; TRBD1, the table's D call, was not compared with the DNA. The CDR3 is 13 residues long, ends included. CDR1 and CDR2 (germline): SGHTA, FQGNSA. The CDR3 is CASSRDRVQPEHS.

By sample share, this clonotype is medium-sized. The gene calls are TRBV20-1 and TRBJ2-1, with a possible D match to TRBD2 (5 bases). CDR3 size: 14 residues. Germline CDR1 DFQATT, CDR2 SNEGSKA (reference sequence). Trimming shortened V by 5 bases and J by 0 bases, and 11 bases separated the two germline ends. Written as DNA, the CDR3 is TGCAGTGCTCCCTCAGCGGACTCCTACAATGAGCAGTTCTTC. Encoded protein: CSAPSADSYNEQFF.

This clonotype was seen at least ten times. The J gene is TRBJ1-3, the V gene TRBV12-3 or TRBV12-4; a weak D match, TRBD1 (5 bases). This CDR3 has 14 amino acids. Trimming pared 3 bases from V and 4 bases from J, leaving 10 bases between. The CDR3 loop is CASSFGGTGNTIYF. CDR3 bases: TGTGCCAGCAGTTTTGGAGGGACGGGAAACACCATATATTTT.

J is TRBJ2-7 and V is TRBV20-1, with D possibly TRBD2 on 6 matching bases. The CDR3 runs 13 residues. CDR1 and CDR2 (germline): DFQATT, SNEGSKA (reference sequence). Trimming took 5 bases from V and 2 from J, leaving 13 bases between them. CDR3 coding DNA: TGCAGTGCTCCGACTAGATCTACCTACGAGCAGTACTTC. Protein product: CSAPTRSTYEQYF.

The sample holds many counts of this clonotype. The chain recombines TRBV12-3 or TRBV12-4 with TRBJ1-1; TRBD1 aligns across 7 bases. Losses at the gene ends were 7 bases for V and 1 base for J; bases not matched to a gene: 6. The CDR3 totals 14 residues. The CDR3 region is CASKPTGTNTEAFF. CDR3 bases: TGTGCCAGCAAACCGACAGGGACGAACACTGAAGCTTTCTTT.

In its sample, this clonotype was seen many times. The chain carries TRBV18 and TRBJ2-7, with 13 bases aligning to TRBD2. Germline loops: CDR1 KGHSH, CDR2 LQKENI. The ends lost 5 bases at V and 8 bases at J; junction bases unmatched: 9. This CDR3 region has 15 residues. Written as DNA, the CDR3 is TGTGCCAGCTCATCCCGGACTAGCGGGAGCGGGAAGCAGTACTTC. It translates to CASSSRTSGSGKQYF. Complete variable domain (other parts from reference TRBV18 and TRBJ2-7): NAGVMQNPRHLVRRRGQEARLRCSPMKGHSHVYWYRQLPEEGLKFMVYLQKENIIDESGMPKERFSAEFPKEGPSILRIQQVVRGDSAAYFCASSSRTSGSGKQYFGPGTRLTVT.

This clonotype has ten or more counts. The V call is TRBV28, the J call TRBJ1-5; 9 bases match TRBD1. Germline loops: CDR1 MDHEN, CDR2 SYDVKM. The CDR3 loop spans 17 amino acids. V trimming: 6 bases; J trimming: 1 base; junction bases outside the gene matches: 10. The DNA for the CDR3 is TGTGCCAGCAGATATAGAACAGGGGGCGGGAGCAATCAGCCCCAGCATTTT. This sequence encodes CASRYRTGGGSNQPQHF.

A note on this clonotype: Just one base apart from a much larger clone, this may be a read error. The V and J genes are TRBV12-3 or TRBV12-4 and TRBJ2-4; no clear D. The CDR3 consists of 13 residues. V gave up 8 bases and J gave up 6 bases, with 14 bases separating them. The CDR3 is CASGEGILNIQYF. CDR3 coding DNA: TGTGCCAGCGGTGAAGGAATCTTAAACATTCAGTACTTC.

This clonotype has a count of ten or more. The CDR3 sequence is CSAPGLAGFNEQFF. CDR3 nucleotide sequence: TGCAGTGCGCCGGGACTAGCGGGATTTAATGAGCAGTTCTTC. The rearrangement links TRBV20-1 to TRBJ2-1, with 13 positions matching TRBD2. With V trimmed by 6 bases and J by 7 bases, 6 bases remained unmatched. The CDR3 runs 14 residues. Germline V gene lookup returns CDR1 DFQATT and CDR2 SNEGSKA (reference sequence).

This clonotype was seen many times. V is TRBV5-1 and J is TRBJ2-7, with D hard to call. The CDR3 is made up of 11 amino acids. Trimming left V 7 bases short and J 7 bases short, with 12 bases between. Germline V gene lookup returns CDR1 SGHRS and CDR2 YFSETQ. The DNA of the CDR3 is TGCGCCAGCTCGAACGCGTATGAGCAGTACTTC. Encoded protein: CASSNAYEQYF.

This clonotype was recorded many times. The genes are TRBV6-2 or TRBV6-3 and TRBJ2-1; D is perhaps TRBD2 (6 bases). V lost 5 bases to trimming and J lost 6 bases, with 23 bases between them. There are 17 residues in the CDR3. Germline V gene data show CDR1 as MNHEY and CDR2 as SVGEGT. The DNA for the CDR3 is TGTGCCAGCAGTGACCCAAGAACGCCAGGGAGGTCCAATGAGCAGTTCTTC. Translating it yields CASSDPRTPGRSNEQFF.

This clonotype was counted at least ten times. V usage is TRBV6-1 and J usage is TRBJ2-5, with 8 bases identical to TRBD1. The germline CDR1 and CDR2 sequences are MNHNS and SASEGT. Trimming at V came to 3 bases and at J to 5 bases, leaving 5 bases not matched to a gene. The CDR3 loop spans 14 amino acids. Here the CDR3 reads CASSESGGYETQYF. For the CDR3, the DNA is TGTGCCAGCAGTGAGTCAGGGGGCTATGAGACCCAGTACTTC.

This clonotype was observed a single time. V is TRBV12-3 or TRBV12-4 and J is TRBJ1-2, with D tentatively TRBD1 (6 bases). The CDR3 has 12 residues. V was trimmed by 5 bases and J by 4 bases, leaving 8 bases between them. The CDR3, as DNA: TGTGCCAGCAGTACAGGGTTCTATGGCTACACCTTC. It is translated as CASSTGFYGYTF.

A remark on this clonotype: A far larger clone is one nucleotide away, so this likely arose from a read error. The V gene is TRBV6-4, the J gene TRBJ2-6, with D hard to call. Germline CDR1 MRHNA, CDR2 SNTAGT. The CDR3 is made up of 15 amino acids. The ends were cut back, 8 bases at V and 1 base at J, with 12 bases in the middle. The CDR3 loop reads CASGAWGSGANVLTF. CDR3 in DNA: TGTGCCAGCGGTGCGTGGGGTTCTGGGGCCAACGTCCTGACTTTC.

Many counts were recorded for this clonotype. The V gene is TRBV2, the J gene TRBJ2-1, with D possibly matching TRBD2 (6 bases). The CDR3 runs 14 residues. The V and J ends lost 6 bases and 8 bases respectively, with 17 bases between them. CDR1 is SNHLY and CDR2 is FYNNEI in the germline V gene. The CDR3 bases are TGTGCCAGCAGCCTAGCCCGGGAGAGTGATGAGCAGTTCTTC. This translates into CASSLARESDEQFF. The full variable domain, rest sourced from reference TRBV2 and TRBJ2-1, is EPEVTQTPSHQVTQMGQEVILRCVPISNHLYFYWYRQILGQKVEFLVSFYNNEISEKSEIFDDQFSVERPDGSNFTLKIRSTKLEDSAMYFCASSLARESDEQFFGPGTRLTVL.

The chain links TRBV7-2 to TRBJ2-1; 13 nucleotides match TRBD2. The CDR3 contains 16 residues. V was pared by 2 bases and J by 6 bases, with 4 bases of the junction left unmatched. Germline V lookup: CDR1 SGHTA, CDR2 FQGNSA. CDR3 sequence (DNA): TGTGCCAGCAGCTTACTAGGACTAGCGGGAGTCAATGAGCAGTTCTTC. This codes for CASSLLGLAGVNEQFF.

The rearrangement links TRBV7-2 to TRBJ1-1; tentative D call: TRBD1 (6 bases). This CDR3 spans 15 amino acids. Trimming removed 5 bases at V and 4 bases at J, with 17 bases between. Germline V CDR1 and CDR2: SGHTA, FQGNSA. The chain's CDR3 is CASSQHRELGTEAFF. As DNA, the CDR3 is TGTGCCAGCAGCCAACACAGGGAATTAGGCACTGAAGCTTTCTTT.

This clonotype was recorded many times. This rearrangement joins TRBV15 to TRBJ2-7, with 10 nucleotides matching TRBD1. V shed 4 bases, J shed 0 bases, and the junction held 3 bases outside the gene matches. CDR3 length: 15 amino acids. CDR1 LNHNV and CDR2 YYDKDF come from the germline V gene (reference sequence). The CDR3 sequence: CATSMRTGGSYEQYF. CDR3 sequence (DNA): TGTGCCACCAGCATGAGGACAGGGGGCTCCTACGAGCAGTACTTC.

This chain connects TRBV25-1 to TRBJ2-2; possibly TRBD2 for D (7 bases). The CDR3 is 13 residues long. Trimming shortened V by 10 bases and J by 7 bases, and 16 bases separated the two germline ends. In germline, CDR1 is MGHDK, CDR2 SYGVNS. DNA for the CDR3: TGTGCCATCAATAGGGGGGGGAACGGGGAGCTGTTTTTT. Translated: CAINRGGNGELFF.

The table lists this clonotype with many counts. This CDR3 is CASSLGGGEQETQYF. CDR3 coding DNA: TGTGCCAGCAGTTTAGGCGGGGGGGAACAAGAGACCCAGTACTTC. The chain carries TRBV12-3 or TRBV12-4 and TRBJ2-5; TRBD2 aligns across 9 bases. The length of the CDR3 is 15 residues. V dropped 1 base and J dropped 2; count of bases not matched to a gene: 2.

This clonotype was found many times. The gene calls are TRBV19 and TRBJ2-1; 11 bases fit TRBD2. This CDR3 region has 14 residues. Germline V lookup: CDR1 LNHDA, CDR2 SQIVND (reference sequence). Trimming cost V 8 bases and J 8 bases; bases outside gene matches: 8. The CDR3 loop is CASRTSGSIDEQFF. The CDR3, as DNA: TGTGCCAGTCGAACTAGCGGGAGTATCGATGAGCAGTTCTTC.

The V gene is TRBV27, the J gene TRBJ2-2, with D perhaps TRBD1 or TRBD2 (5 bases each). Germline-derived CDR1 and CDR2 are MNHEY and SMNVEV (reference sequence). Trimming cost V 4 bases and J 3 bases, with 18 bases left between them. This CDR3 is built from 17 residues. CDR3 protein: CASSSKYRGADTGELFF. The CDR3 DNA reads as TGTGCCAGCAGTTCGAAATACCGGGGCGCCGACACCGGGGAGCTGTTTTTT.

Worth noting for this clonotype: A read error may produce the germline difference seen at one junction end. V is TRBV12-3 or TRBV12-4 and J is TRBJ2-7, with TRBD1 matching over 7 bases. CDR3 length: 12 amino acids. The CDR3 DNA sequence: TGTGCCAGCAGTCAGCGAGGGGGCCCCCAGTACTTT. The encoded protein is CASSQRGGPQYF.

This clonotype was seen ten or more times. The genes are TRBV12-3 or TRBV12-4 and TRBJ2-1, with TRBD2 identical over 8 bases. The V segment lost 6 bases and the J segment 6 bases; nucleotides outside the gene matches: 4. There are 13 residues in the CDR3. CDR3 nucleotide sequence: TGTGCCAGCAGGACTAGCGTGGCCAATGAGCAGTTCTTC. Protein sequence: CASRTSVANEQFF.

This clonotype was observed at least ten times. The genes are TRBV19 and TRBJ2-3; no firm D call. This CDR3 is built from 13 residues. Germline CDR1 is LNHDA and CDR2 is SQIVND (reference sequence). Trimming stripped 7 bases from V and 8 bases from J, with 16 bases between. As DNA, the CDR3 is TGTGCCAGTACTACGGGTCTCGGTGGTACGCAGTATTTT. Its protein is CASTTGLGGTQYF.